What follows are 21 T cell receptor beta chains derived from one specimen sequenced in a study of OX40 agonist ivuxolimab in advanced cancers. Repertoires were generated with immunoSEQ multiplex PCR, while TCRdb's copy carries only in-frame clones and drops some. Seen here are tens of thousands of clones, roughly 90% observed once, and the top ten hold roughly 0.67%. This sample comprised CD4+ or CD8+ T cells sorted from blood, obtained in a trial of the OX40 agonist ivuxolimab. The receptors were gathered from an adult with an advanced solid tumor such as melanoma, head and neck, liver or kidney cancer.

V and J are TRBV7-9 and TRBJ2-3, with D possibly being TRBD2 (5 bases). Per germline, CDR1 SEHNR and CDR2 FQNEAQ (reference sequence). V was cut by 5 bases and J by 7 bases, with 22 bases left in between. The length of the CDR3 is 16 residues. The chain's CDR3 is CASSPRTDGLPNTQYF. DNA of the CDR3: TGTGCCAGCAGCCCCCGGACTGACGGACTTCCGAATACGCAGTATTTT.

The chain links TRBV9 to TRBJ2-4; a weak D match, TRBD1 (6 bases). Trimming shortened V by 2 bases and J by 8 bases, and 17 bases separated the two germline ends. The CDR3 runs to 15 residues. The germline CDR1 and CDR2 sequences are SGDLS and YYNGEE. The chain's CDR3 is CASSVAPGDMDIQYF. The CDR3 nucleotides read TGTGCCAGCAGCGTTGCCCCAGGGGACATGGACATTCAGTACTTC.

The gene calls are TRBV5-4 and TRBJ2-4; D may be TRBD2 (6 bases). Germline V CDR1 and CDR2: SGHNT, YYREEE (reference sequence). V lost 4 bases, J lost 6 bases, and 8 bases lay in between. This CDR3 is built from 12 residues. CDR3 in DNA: TGTGCCAGCAGCCCGGAGGGAAACATTCAGTACTTC. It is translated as CASSPEGNIQYF.

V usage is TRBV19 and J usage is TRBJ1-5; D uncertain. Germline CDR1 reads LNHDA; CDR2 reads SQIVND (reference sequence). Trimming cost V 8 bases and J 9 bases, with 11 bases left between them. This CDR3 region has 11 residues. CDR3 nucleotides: TGTGCCAGTGGGGAGGTAGGGCCCCAGCATTTT. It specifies CASGEVGPQHF.

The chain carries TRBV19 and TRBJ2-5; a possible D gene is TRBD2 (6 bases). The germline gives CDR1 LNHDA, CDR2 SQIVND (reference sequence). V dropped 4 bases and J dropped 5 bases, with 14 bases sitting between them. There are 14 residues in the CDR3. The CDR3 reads CASSRTSWGETQYF. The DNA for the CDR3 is TGTGCCAGTAGTAGAACTAGCTGGGGGGAGACCCAGTACTTC.

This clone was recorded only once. CDR3 in amino acids: CASSYLSGTNEQYF. The CDR3 DNA is TGTGCCAGCAGTTATCTTAGCGGGACCAACGAGCAGTACTTC. The gene calls are TRBV6-5 and TRBJ2-7, with 8 bases fitting TRBD2. Per germline, CDR1 MNHEY and CDR2 SVGAGI. The CDR3 is 14 amino acids. J gave up 5 bases and V 3 bases, and 6 bases lay outside the gene matches.

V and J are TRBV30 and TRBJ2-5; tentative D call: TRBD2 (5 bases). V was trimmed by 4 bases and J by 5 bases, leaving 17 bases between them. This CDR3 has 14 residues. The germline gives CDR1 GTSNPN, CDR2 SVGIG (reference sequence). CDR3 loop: CAWTPTGKRETQYF. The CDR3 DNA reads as TGTGCCTGGACCCCAACCGGGAAAAGGGAGACCCAGTACTTC.

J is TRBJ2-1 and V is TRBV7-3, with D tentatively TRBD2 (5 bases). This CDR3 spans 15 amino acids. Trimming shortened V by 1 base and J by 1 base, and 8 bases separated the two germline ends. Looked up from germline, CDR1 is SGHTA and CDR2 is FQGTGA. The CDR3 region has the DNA TGTGCCAGCAGCTTAATGCGGACTTCCTACAATGAGCAGTTCTTC. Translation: CASSLMRTSYNEQFF.

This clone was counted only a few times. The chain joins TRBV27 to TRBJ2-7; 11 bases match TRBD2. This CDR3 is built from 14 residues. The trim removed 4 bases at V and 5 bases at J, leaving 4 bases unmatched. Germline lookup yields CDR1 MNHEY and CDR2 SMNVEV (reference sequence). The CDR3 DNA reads TGTGCCAGCAGTTCCTTGGGACTAGCGGACGAGCAGTACTTC. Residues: CASSSLGLADEQYF.

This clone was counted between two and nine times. The CDR3 loop is CASSQGVGGATEAFF. For the CDR3, the DNA is TGTGCCAGCAGCCAAGGAGTCGGAGGGGCGACTGAAGCTTTCTTT. The chain has TRBV4-2 and TRBJ1-1; a possible D gene is TRBD1 (5 bases). V was cut by 1 base and J by 5 bases, with 14 bases left in between. The CDR3 runs 15 residues. CDR1 is LGHNA and CDR2 is YNFKEQ in the germline V gene.

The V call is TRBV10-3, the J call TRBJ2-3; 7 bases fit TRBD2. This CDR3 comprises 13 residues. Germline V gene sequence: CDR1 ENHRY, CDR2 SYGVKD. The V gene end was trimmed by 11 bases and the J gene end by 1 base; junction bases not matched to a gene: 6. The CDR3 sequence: CAAWGGGTDTQYF. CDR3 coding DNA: TGTGCCGCCTGGGGAGGGGGCACAGATACGCAGTATTTT.

The CDR3: CASSGRLAVQETQYF. For the CDR3, the DNA is TGTGCCAGCAGTGGCCGTTTAGCGGTCCAAGAGACCCAGTACTTC. V is TRBV6-1 and J is TRBJ2-5; TRBD2 is a possible D gene (6 bases). CDR3 length: 15 amino acids. Germline CDR1 reads MNHNS; CDR2 reads SASEGT. Trimming took off 4 bases at V and 1 base at J, with 13 bases between the two ends.

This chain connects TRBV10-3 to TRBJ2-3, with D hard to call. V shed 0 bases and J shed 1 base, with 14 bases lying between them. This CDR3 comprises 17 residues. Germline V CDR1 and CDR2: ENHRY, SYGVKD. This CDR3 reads CAISESIGQAGTDTQYF. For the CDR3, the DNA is TGTGCCATCAGTGAGTCGATCGGCCAGGCGGGCACAGATACGCAGTATTTT.

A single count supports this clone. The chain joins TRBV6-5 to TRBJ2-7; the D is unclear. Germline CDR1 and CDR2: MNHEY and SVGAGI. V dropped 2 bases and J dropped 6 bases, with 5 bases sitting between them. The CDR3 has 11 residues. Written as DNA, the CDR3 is TGTGCCAGCAGTTACCATCGCGAGCAGTACTTC. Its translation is CASSYHREQYF.

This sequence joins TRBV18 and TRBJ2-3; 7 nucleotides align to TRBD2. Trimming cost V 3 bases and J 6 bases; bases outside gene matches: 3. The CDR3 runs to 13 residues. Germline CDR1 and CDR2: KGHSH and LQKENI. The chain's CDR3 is CASSPVGGDTQYF. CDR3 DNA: TGTGCCAGCTCACCGGTCGGGGGGGATACGCAGTATTTT.

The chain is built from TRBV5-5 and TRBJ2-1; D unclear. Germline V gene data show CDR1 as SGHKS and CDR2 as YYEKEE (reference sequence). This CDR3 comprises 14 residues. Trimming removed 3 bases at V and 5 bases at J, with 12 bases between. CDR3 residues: CASSSFQPNNEQFF. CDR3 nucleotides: TGTGCCAGCAGCTCCTTTCAACCTAACAATGAGCAGTTCTTC.

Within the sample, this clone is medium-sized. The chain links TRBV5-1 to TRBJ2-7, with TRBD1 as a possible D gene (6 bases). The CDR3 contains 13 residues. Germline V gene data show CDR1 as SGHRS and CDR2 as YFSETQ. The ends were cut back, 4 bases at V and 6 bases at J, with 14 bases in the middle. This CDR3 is CASSPQQGREQYF. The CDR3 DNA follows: TGCGCCAGCAGCCCGCAACAGGGTCGCGAGCAGTACTTC. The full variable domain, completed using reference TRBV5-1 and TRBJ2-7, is KAGVTQTPRYLIKTRGQQVTLSCSPISGHRSVSWYQQTPGQGLQFLFEYFSETQRNKGNFPGRFSGRQFSNSRSEMNVSTLELGDSALYLCASSPQQGREQYFGPGTRLTVT.

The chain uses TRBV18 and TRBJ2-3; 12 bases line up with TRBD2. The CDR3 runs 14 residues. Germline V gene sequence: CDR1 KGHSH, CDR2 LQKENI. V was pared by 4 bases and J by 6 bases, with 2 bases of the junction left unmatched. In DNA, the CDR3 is TGTGCCAGCTCACGACTAGCGGGGGAGGATACGCAGTATTTT. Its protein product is CASSRLAGEDTQYF.

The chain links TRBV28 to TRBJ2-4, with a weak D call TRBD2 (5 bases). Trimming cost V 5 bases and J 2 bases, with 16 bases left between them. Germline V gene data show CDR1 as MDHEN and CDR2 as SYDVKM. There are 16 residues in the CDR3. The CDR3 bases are TGTGCCAGCAGTCCCAGGCCCGGGAAACCCAAAAACATTCAGTACTTC. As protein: CASSPRPGKPKNIQYF.

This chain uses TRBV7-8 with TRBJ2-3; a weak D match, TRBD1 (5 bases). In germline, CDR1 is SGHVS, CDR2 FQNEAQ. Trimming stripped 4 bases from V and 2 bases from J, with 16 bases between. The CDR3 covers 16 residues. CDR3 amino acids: CASSSTGRGSTDTQYF. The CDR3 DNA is TGTGCCAGCAGCTCCACGGGTAGGGGCTCCACAGATACGCAGTATTTT.

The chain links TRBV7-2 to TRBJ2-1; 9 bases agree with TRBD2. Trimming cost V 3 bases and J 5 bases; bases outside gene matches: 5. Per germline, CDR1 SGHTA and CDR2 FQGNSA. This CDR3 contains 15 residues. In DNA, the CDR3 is TGTGCCAGCAGCTTGGGGGCTAGCGGGAACAATGAGCAGTTCTTC. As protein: CASSLGASGNNEQFF.